These 18 T cell receptor beta chains originate from one sample sequenced in a study of T cells expressing NK-cell markers. TCRdb reprocessed the 5' RACE reads, with one entry per CDR3 protein and no DNA. Recorded for this sample: 400,000 to 550,000 distinct CDR3 sequences. What was sequenced was blood T cells: a sorted CD56 or NKG2C T cell subset, CD4+ or CD8+ T cells, or bulk PBMC T cells (not recorded which). These receptors originate from a woman between 18 and 69 years old in good health.

The V gene is TRBV29-1, the J gene TRBJ2-2. CDR3 length equals 11 residues. CDR1 is SQVTM, CDR2 ANQGSEA, per germline. The CDR3 here is CSVRDNGELFF.

The chain is built from TRBV11-3 and TRBJ1-2; TCRdb returns TRBD1, unconfirmable since there is no DNA. Germline V gives CDR1 SGHNT, CDR2 YENEEA. CDR3 length: 14 residues. The CDR3 loop reads CASTRTATDYGYTF.

The chain joins TRBV12-3 or TRBV12-4 to TRBJ2-1; TCRdb's D call of TRBD2 is untestable without DNA. The length of the CDR3 is 17 residues. CDR3 residues: CASSAPKTSGLYNEQFF.

The CDR3 reads CATSETGGTEAFF. The J gene is TRBJ1-1, the V gene TRBV24-1; with no DNA, the TCRdb D assignment of TRBD1 cannot be verified. The CDR3 sequence is 13 residues long. CDR1 and CDR2 (germline): KGHDR, SFDVKD.

The chain has TRBV5-1 and TRBJ2-3; TCRdb proposes TRBD1, but this gene call is untestable without DNA. The CDR3 sequence is 12 residues long. Per the germline V gene, CDR1 is SGHRS and CDR2 is YFSETQ. This chain's CDR3 is CASIPGPDTQYF.

The chain combines TRBV11-2 with TRBJ2-4. Germline values: CDR1 SGHAT, CDR2 FQNNGV. The length of the CDR3 is 11 residues. The CDR3 loop is CASSLVATQYF.

V and J are TRBV15 and TRBJ2-2; TCRdb's D call of TRBD1 is untestable without DNA. Germline values: CDR1 LNHNV, CDR2 YYDKDF (reference sequence). The CDR3 has 13 residues. The CDR3 loop is CATAPTSPGELFF. Combining the CDR3 with reference TRBV15 and TRBJ2-2 gives the whole variable domain DAMVIQNPRYQVTQFGKPVTLSCSQTLNHNVMYWYQQKSSQAPKLLFHYYDKDFNNEADTPDNFQSRRPNTSFCFLDIRSPGLGDTAMYLCATAPTSPGELFFGEGSRLTVL.

V gene TRBV7-9 combines with J gene TRBJ2-3. The V gene's germline CDR1 is SEHNR and CDR2 FQNEAQ (reference sequence). The CDR3 has 15 residues. The CDR3 here is CASSLALPGADTQYF.

The CDR3 is CASSYSTTSGRTDTQYF. The genes are TRBV6-2 or TRBV6-3 and TRBJ2-3. Germline CDR1 is MNHEY and CDR2 is SVGEGT. This CDR3 spans 17 amino acids.

The V gene is TRBV30, the J gene TRBJ1-4. The germline V gene has CDR1 GTSNPN and CDR2 SVGIG (reference sequence). The CDR3 runs to 14 residues. The CDR3 here is CAWGLLATNEKLFF.

The chain is built from TRBV6-5 and TRBJ2-3; the D gene TCRdb calls, TRBD1, cannot be checked with no DNA. Germline-derived CDR1 and CDR2 are MNHEY and SVGAGI. CDR3 length equals 16 residues. CDR3: CASSYSRDTSTDTQYF.

This chain uses TRBV29-1 with TRBJ2-3; absent DNA, TCRdb's TRBD1 call cannot be checked. The V gene's germline CDR1 is SQVTM and CDR2 ANQGSEA. There are 13 residues in the CDR3. CDR3: CSVGGAGPDTQYF.

The chain uses TRBV10-1 and TRBJ2-3; TCRdb gives TRBD1 as the D gene, but with no DNA this cannot be confirmed. Germline V lookup: CDR1 WNHNN, CDR2 SYGVQD (reference sequence). The CDR3 is 18 residues long. CDR3 region: CASSDPDRGGFSTDTQYF.

This chain connects TRBV7-2 to TRBJ1-1; TCRdb proposes TRBD1, but this gene call is untestable without DNA. The CDR3 is 15 amino acids. The germline V gene has CDR1 SGHTA and CDR2 FQGNSA. The CDR3 sequence is CASRPRGQPNTEAFF.

The CDR3 protein is CAASGGVNTEAFF. This chain connects TRBV6-1 to TRBJ1-1. Per germline, CDR1 MNHNS and CDR2 SASEGT. The CDR3 loop spans 13 amino acids.

The chain is built from TRBV20-1 and TRBJ2-3; lacking DNA, the TRBD2 call made by TCRdb goes unchecked. Germline CDR1 DFQATT, CDR2 SNEGSKA (reference sequence). This CDR3 contains 17 residues. The CDR3 region is CSARDHLRPVGTDTQYF.

This chain links TRBV12-3 or TRBV12-4 with TRBJ1-2. The CDR3 is made up of 11 amino acids. CDR3 sequence: CASSYQYGYTF.

Here the CDR3 reads CASSPSDANNEQFF. The V call is TRBV6-4, the J call TRBJ2-1; TCRdb designates TRBD2, a call that cannot be tested without DNA. This CDR3 region has 14 residues. Looked up from germline, CDR1 is MRHNA and CDR2 is SNTAGT.